This TCR beta chain originates from a study of OX40 agonist ivuxolimab in advanced cancers. Overall study: Eligibility rules accepted prior anti-PD-1, anti-PD-L1 or anti-CTLA-4 therapy, and 30% to 40% had some.

The CDR3 runs to 15 residues. Germline values: CDR1 MNHNS, CDR2 SASEGT. Trimming cost V 5 bases and J 4 bases; bases outside gene matches: 7. This clone was found once. Using immunoSEQ multiplex PCR, the repertoire was profiled, and TCRdb retains in-frame clones only, with some absent. This repertoire shows more than 60,000 clones, about 90% found once; its top ten account for more than 4.5%. The TCR sequence derives from an adult with an advanced solid tumor such as melanoma, head and neck, liver or kidney cancer. Sequences were derived from CD4+ or CD8+ T cells sorted from blood, sampled in a trial of the OX40 agonist ivuxolimab. This rearrangement joins TRBV6-1 to TRBJ2-7; 11 nucleotides agree with TRBD1. The CDR3 here is CASSKGQGGSYEQYF. The CDR3 coding sequence is TGTGCCAGCAGTAAGGGACAGGGGGGTTCATACGAGCAGTACTTC.